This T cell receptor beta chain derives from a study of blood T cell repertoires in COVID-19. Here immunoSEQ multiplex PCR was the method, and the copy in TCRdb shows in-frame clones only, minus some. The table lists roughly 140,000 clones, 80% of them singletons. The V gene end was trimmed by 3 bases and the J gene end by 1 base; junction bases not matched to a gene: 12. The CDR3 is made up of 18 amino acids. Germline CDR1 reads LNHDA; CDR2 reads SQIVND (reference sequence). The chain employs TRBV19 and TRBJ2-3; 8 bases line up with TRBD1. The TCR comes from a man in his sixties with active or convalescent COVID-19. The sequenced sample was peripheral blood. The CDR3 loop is CASSIWAGGAKGTDTQYF. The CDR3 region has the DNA TGTGCCAGTAGTATCTGGGCAGGGGGCGCGAAAGGCACAGATACGCAGTATTTT. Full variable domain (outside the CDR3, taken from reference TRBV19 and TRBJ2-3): DGGITQSPKYLFRKEGQNVTLSCEQNLNHDAMYWYRQDPGQGLRLIYYSQIVNDFQKGDIAEGYSVSREKKESFPLTVTSAQKNPTAFYLCASSIWAGGAKGTDTQYFGPGTRLTVL.